What follows is one T cell receptor (beta chain) and its context. In the study's own analysis: Nucleated cell number was recorded as an estimate derived from reference gene primer amplification. Produced via immunoSEQ multiplex PCR; TCRdb's table is partial and in-frame only. V, J and clone size are those of that table, while D and trimming were read from the DNA. This sample has a few hundred thousand clones, with around 86% found just once. The sample comes from a study of blood T cell repertoires in COVID-19. Whole-study context: Acute-phase and convalescent COVID-19 samples originated in the United States, Italy and Spain.

CDR1 and CDR2 from the germline V gene are MDHEN and SYDVKM. The germline V and J ends were trimmed by 7 bases and 5 bases, with 14 bases remaining between them. The CDR3 contains 13 residues. This chain connects TRBV28 to TRBJ1-2; D remains ambiguous. This sequence was found in a woman in her fifties or sixties with acute or convalescent COVID-19. The sample comprised peripheral blood. CDR3 sequence reads: CASTVAGEYGYTF. The CDR3 DNA reads as TGTGCCAGCACCGTGGCAGGCGAGTATGGCTACACCTTC.